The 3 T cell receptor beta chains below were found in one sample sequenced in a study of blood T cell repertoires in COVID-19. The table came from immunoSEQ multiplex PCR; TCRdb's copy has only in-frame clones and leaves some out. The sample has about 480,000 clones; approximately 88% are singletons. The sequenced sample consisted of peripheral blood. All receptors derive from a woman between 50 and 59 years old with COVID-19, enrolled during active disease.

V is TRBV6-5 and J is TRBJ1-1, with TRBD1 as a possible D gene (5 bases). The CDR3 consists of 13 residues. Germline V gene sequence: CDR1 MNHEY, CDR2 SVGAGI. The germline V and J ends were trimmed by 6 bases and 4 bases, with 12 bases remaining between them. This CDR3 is CASRVSGFTEAFF. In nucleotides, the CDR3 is TGTGCCAGCAGAGTCTCAGGGTTCACTGAAGCTTTCTTT.

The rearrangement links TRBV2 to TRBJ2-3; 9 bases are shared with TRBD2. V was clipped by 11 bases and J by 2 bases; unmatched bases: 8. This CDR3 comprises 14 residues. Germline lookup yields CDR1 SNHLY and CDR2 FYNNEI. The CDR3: CAGKRGDPTDTQYF. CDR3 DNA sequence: TGTGCCGGAAAGCGGGGGGACCCCACAGATACGCAGTATTTT.

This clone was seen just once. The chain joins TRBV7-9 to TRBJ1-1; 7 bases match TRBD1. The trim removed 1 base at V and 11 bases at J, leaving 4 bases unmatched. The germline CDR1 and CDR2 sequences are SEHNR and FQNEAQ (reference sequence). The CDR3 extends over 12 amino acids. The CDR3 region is CASSLEGGRAFF. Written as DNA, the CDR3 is TGTGCCAGCAGCTTAGAAGGGGGCAGGGCTTTCTTT.